The 32 T cell receptor beta chains reported below all come from one sample, sequenced in a study of cytomegalovirus exposure and HLA in healthy donors. Assay used: immunoSEQ multiplex PCR; TCRdb lists only in-frame clones, some missing. The profile shows roughly 120,000 clones, around nine tenths of them singletons. Specimen: PBMCs. The receptor set was obtained from a woman under 40 in good health and CMV-seropositive.

V and J are TRBV2 and TRBJ2-3; 8 nucleotides align to TRBD2. The CDR3 sequence is 17 residues long. V shed 6 bases and J 1 base; nucleotides not matched to a gene: 12. Germline assignment: CDR1 SNHLY and CDR2 FYNNEI. In nucleotides, the CDR3 is TGTGCCAGCAGCGGGCAGAGGCGGGGGGCCGGCACAGATACGCAGTATTTT. Protein: CASSGQRRGAGTDTQYF.

Of note for this clone: The sample has other DNA sequences that encode this CDR3 too. This CDR3 reads CASSLGGGSYEQYF. CDR3 nucleotide sequence: TGTGCCAGCAGCTTAGGAGGGGGCTCCTACGAGCAGTACTTC. The chain has TRBV7-2 and TRBJ2-7; tentative D call: TRBD1 (6 bases). The CDR3 runs 14 residues. The germline V and J ends were trimmed by 1 base and 0 bases, with 7 bases remaining between them. The germline gives CDR1 SGHTA, CDR2 FQGNSA.

The chain couples TRBV27 to TRBJ2-7; the D gene is possibly TRBD2 (6 bases). The V gene lost 5 bases and the J gene lost 2 bases, with 10 bases spanning the gap. CDR3 length equals 13 residues. CDR1 and CDR2 from the germline V gene are MNHEY and SMNVEV (reference sequence). The CDR3 sequence is CASSPGGAYEQYF. The CDR3 DNA is TGTGCCAGCAGTCCGGGCGGGGCCTACGAGCAGTACTTC.

The rearrangement uses TRBV5-6 and TRBJ2-5, with D possibly TRBD1 on 6 matching bases. V was pared by 4 bases and J by 5 bases, with 12 bases between. The CDR3 totals 13 residues. Germline V CDR1 and CDR2: SGHDT, YYEEEE. CDR3 bases: TGTGCCAGCAGCGTGAGGGGGATCGAGACCCAGTACTTC. It yields the protein CASSVRGIETQYF.

This chain links TRBV6-1 with TRBJ1-2; TRBD1 is a possible D gene (6 bases). CDR1 is MNHNS, CDR2 SASEGT, per germline. The CDR3 has 15 amino acids. The V end was cut by 2 bases, the J end by 8 bases, with 18 bases between. CDR3 coding DNA: TGTGCCAGCAGTGAATACGGTACAGGGATCGGCGGCTACACCTTC. It codes for CASSEYGTGIGGYTF.

This rearrangement joins TRBV12-5 to TRBJ2-4, with D maybe TRBD1 (6 bases). Germline V gene data show CDR1 as LGHNT and CDR2 as FRNRAP. With 7 bases removed from V and 0 bases from J, the gap between germline ends came to 16 bases. CDR3 length equals 16 residues. CDR3: CASALGDTLAKNIQYF. The CDR3 nucleotides read TGTGCTAGTGCCTTGGGGGACACACTAGCCAAAAACATTCAGTACTTC. Full variable domain (missing parts from reference TRBV12-5 and TRBJ2-4): DARVTQTPRHKVTEMGQEVTMRCQPILGHNTVFWYRQTMMQGLELLAYFRNRAPLDDSGMPKDRFSAEMPDATLATLKIQPSEPRDSAVYFCASALGDTLAKNIQYFGAGTRLSVL.

The chain links TRBV19 to TRBJ2-7, with TRBD2 identical over 8 bases. Germline trimming cut 4 bases from V and 3 bases from J; bases unmatched to any gene: 5. The CDR3 runs to 14 residues. CDR1 LNHDA and CDR2 SQIVND come from the germline V gene (reference sequence). This CDR3 is CASSTPGRDYEQYF. As DNA, the CDR3 is TGTGCCAGTAGTACCCCCGGGAGGGACTACGAGCAGTACTTC.

This clone was found once. The chain joins TRBV5-6 to TRBJ2-5; no firm D call. V lost 4 bases, J lost 4 bases, and 17 bases lay in between. The CDR3 consists of 15 residues. Germline V CDR1 and CDR2: SGHDT, YYEEEE. The CDR3 coding sequence is TGTGCCAGCAGCCTGCCGGGTGCCAGTGGAGAGACCCAGTACTTC. Residues: CASSLPGASGETQYF.

The chain carries TRBV7-8 and TRBJ2-6; the match to TRBD1 covers 9 bases. V shed 4 bases and J 3 bases; nucleotides not matched to a gene: 7. The CDR3 length is 17 residues. CDR1 and CDR2 (germline): SGHVS, FQNEAQ. The CDR3 region is CASSYRQGEIGANVLTF. CDR3 DNA sequence: TGTGCCAGCAGCTACCGACAGGGGGAGATTGGGGCCAACGTCCTGACTTTC.

The J gene is TRBJ1-5, the V gene TRBV6-8; tentatively, D is TRBD1 (6 bases). The V gene lost 6 bases and the J gene lost 2 bases, with 14 bases spanning the gap. Germline V gene data show CDR1 as MNHGY and CDR2 as SAAAGT. This CDR3 region has 15 residues. CDR3 sequence: CASRHDRRRNQPQHF. The CDR3 coding sequence is TGTGCCAGCAGACATGACAGGCGTCGCAATCAGCCCCAGCATTTT.

The chain recombines TRBV4-2 with TRBJ1-6; D may be TRBD1 (5 bases). The CDR3 covers 17 residues. CDR1 is LGHNA and CDR2 is YNFKEQ in the germline V gene. Trimming removed 1 base from V and 5 bases from J, with 15 bases in between. The CDR3 bases are TGTGCCAGCAGCCAAGGGAGGGACGTTAACAATAATTCACCCCTCCACTTT. Its protein is CASSQGRDVNNNSPLHF.

The chain combines TRBV2 with TRBJ2-5, with a weak D call TRBD2 (6 bases). CDR3 length equals 12 residues. Germline V gene lookup returns CDR1 SNHLY and CDR2 FYNNEI. V was trimmed by 6 bases and J by 5 bases, leaving 10 bases between them. The CDR3 here is CASRRGRETQYF. CDR3 coding DNA: TGTGCCAGCAGACGGGGGAGGGAGACCCAGTACTTC.

The chain uses TRBV27 and TRBJ2-3; 7 bases are shared with TRBD2. The CDR3 contains 14 residues. Germline values: CDR1 MNHEY, CDR2 SMNVEV (reference sequence). Losses at the gene ends were 10 bases for V and 5 bases for J; bases not matched to a gene: 12. This CDR3 reads CATRLARSQDTQYF. CDR3 bases: TGTGCCACTCGACTAGCCCGCTCCCAAGATACGCAGTATTTT.

This chain's CDR3 is CSAHRVNEQFF. CDR3 DNA: TGCAGCGCCCACAGGGTCAATGAGCAGTTCTTC. The chain carries TRBV29-1 and TRBJ2-1; the D gene is possibly TRBD1 (6 bases). Trimming removed 7 bases from V and 6 bases from J, with 10 bases in between. The germline V gene has CDR1 SQVTM and CDR2 ANQGSEA. The length of the CDR3 is 11 residues.

The genes are TRBV30 and TRBJ2-2; D is perhaps TRBD1 (6 bases). The CDR3 runs 18 residues. V dropped 0 bases and J dropped 5 bases, with 22 bases sitting between them. Per germline, CDR1 GTSNPN and CDR2 SVGIG (reference sequence). The CDR3 bases are TGTGCCTGGAGTGTACCCCCCGACAGGTCCCAACGGACCGGGGAGCTGTTTTTT. Its translation is CAWSVPPDRSQRTGELFF.

The chain uses TRBV25-1 and TRBJ2-1; maybe TRBD2 (5 bases). The CDR3 contains 15 residues. In germline, CDR1 is MGHDK, CDR2 SYGVNS. The germline V and J ends were trimmed by 4 bases and 2 bases, with 12 bases remaining between them. The CDR3 region is CASSVLSGPYNEQFF. As DNA, the CDR3 is TGTGCCAGCAGTGTTTTGAGCGGACCCTACAATGAGCAGTTCTTC.

V is TRBV5-4 and J is TRBJ2-1; perhaps TRBD1 as D (6 bases). Trimming removed 4 bases from V and 7 bases from J, with 12 bases in between. The germline V gene has CDR1 SGHNT and CDR2 YYREEE (reference sequence). This CDR3 is 13 amino acids long. CDR3 residues: CASSQRDKNEQFF. The CDR3 DNA follows: TGTGCCAGCAGCCAACGGGACAAAAATGAGCAGTTCTTC. Full variable domain (missing parts from reference TRBV5-4 and TRBJ2-1): ETGVTQSPTHLIKTRGQQVTLRCSSQSGHNTVSWYQQALGQGPQFIFQYYREEENGRGNFPPRFSGLQFPNYSSELNVNALELDDSALYLCASSQRDKNEQFFGPGTRLTVL.

This clone was observed a few times. In the same sample, other DNA sequences code for this CDR3. The rearrangement joins TRBV7-3 to TRBJ1-5; weak D call: TRBD1 (5 bases). This CDR3 comprises 13 residues. CDR1 is SGHTA, CDR2 FQGTGA, per germline. V shed 2 bases and J shed 5 bases, with 7 bases lying between them. The CDR3 protein is CASSLGRDQPQHF. The CDR3 DNA follows: TGTGCCAGCAGCTTAGGCAGGGATCAGCCCCAGCATTTT.

This chain joins TRBV7-9 and TRBJ2-1; D gene ambiguous. Per germline, CDR1 SEHNR and CDR2 FQNEAQ (reference sequence). The CDR3 has 12 residues. V shed 2 bases and J shed 15 bases, with 14 bases lying between them. The CDR3 reads CASSLMEHRRFF. CDR3 DNA: TGTGCCAGCAGCTTAATGGAGCACCGGCGGTTCTTC.

The V gene is TRBV30, the J gene TRBJ2-7, with D tentatively TRBD2 (6 bases). The CDR3 sequence is 12 residues long. Germline assignment: CDR1 GTSNPN and CDR2 SVGIG (reference sequence). Deletions cut 2 bases from V and 7 bases from J, with 12 bases between. The CDR3: CAWSRVGGEQYF. The CDR3 nucleotides are TGTGCCTGGAGTCGGGTCGGAGGGGAGCAGTACTTC.

This clone was observed at least ten times. V is TRBV15 and J is TRBJ1-4; D not certain. V gave up 3 bases and J gave up 1 base, with 9 bases separating them. CDR1 and CDR2 (germline): LNHNV, YYDKDF (reference sequence). The length of the CDR3 is 15 residues. The CDR3 coding sequence is TGTGCCACCAGCAGGGACTTCGAAACTAATGAAAAACTGTTTTTT. The encoded protein is CATSRDFETNEKLFF.

The V gene is TRBV13, the J gene TRBJ1-1, with D maybe TRBD1 (6 bases). V was clipped by 5 bases and J by 11 bases, with 24 bases between them. Germline values: CDR1 PRHDT, CDR2 FYEKMQ (reference sequence). This CDR3 comprises 15 residues. CDR3 amino acids: CASSTRHSPQGRAFF. CDR3 sequence (DNA): TGTGCCAGCAGCACAAGGCATAGCCCACAGGGAAGGGCTTTCTTT.

J is TRBJ2-7 and V is TRBV15; weak D call: TRBD2 (5 bases). The ends were cut back, 3 bases at V and 1 base at J, with 7 bases in the middle. The CDR3 runs 13 residues. In germline, CDR1 is LNHNV, CDR2 YYDKDF (reference sequence). CDR3 in amino acids: CATSRRASYEQYF. The CDR3 DNA follows: TGTGCCACCAGCAGGAGGGCGTCCTACGAGCAGTACTTC.

The rearrangement joins TRBV5-1 to TRBJ1-2; D call uncertain. This CDR3 has 13 amino acids. V lost 4 bases and J 8 bases, leaving 15 bases between the germline ends. Germline V gene lookup returns CDR1 SGHRS and CDR2 YFSETQ. CDR3 DNA sequence: TGCGCCAGCAGCGTTAGTGATGGTCGAGGCTACACCTTC. It specifies CASSVSDGRGYTF.

This chain joins TRBV28 and TRBJ1-2, with 7 bases that match TRBD1. CDR1 is MDHEN, CDR2 SYDVKM, per germline. Trimming at V came to 5 bases and at J to 4 bases, leaving 7 bases not matched to a gene. The CDR3 sequence is 14 residues long. The CDR3 DNA reads TGTGCCAGCAGTCTTATCAGGGGGTCCTATGGCTACACCTTC. This encodes CASSLIRGSYGYTF.

This sequence joins TRBV9 and TRBJ2-3, with TRBD2 as a possible D gene (5 bases). This CDR3 spans 16 amino acids. The germline V and J ends were trimmed by 1 base and 2 bases, with 14 bases remaining between them. CDR1 SGDLS and CDR2 YYNGEE come from the germline V gene. CDR3 DNA sequence: TGTGCCAGCAGCGTATCCTTGCGGGTTGCCACAGATACGCAGTATTTT. Amino acids: CASSVSLRVATDTQYF.

This clone was recorded once. V is TRBV5-6 and J is TRBJ2-5; 8 bases fit TRBD1. The CDR3 is made up of 13 amino acids. Germline values: CDR1 SGHDT, CDR2 YYEEEE. J lost 6 bases, V lost 2 bases, and 3 bases had no gene match. CDR3 sequence reads: CASSFTGGQTQYF. CDR3 DNA: TGTGCCAGCAGCTTCACAGGGGGGCAGACCCAGTACTTC.

The chain combines TRBV4-1 with TRBJ2-1; D is ambiguous. This CDR3 has 14 amino acids. The germline V gene encodes CDR1 MGHRA and CDR2 YSYEKL. Between the trimmed V and J ends, which lost 0 bases and 2 bases, there was a span of 5 bases. The CDR3 here is CASSQDPAYNEQFF. The CDR3 bases are TGCGCCAGCAGCCAAGATCCGGCCTACAATGAGCAGTTCTTC.

The chain employs TRBV5-1 and TRBJ2-1; TRBD2 agrees at 8 bases. Germline CDR1 reads SGHRS; CDR2 reads YFSETQ. Unmatched junction bases numbered 5, after V lost 6 bases and J lost 3 bases. The CDR3 runs 14 residues. CDR3 protein: CASTAGTSYNEQFF. For the CDR3, the DNA is TGCGCCAGCACCGCCGGGACTAGCTACAATGAGCAGTTCTTC. The full variable domain, its missing parts supplied by reference TRBV5-1 and TRBJ2-1, is KAGVTQTPRYLIKTRGQQVTLSCSPISGHRSVSWYQQTPGQGLQFLFEYFSETQRNKGNFPGRFSGRQFSNSRSEMNVSTLELGDSALYLCASTAGTSYNEQFFGPGTRLTVL.

The genes are TRBV18 and TRBJ1-1; 7 bases agree with TRBD1. V lost 6 bases, J lost 3 bases, and 13 bases stayed unmatched. This CDR3 has 16 amino acids. Germline V CDR1 and CDR2: KGHSH, LQKENI. The CDR3 is CASSPRGSSGDTEAFF. The CDR3 coding sequence is TGTGCCAGCTCTCCCAGGGGGAGCTCGGGGGACACTGAAGCTTTCTTT.

The genes are TRBV18 and TRBJ1-2; 7 bases are a match to TRBD1. Trimming removed 5 bases from V and 3 bases from J; junction bases left unmatched: 15. The CDR3 covers 17 residues. Germline V gene data show CDR1 as KGHSH and CDR2 as LQKENI. The CDR3 DNA reads TGTGCCAGCTCAGGGCCGGGACAGAGTTTCTTGGACTATGGCTACACCTTC. Residues: CASSGPGQSFLDYGYTF.

The V gene is TRBV6-1, the J gene TRBJ1-1, with a possible D match to TRBD1 (6 bases). Germline V lookup: CDR1 MNHNS, CDR2 SASEGT. V gave up 7 bases and J gave up 1 base, with 13 bases separating them. The CDR3 runs to 14 residues. For the CDR3, the DNA is TGTGCCAGCATTAGGGGGGAGGGGAACACTGAAGCTTTCTTT. It is translated as CASIRGEGNTEAFF.